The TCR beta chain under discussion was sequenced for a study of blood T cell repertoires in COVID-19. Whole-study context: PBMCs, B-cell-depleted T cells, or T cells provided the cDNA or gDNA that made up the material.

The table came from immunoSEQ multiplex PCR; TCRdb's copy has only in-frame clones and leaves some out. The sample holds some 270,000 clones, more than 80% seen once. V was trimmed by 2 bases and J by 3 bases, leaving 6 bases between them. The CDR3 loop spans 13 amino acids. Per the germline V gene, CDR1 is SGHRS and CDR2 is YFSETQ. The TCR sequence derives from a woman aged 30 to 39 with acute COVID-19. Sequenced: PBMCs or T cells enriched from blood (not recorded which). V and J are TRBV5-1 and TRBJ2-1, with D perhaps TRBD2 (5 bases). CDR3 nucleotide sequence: TGCGCCAGCAGCTTAGGGAGCTACAATGAGCAGTTCTTC. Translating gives CASSLGSYNEQFF.